This T cell receptor (beta chain) is from a study of a mutant IDH1 vaccine in newly diagnosed glioma. Study information: Antecedent treatment encompassed radiotherapy, temozolomide, or their combination; the majority received both. Study observations and caveats: There were vaccine-induced immune responses in about 92% of the patients.

About this clone itself: Its antigen is currently unknown.

Clones were read by immunoSEQ multiplex PCR, and TCRdb kept only the in-frame ones, dropping some. The profile shows about 32,000 clones, around three quarters of them singletons. Sample time point: week 35, safety follow-up. Every vaccination contained 300 ug of the mutant IDH1 20-mer peptide and was paired with topical imiquimod. Diagnosis in the donors showed new WHO grade 3 or 4 astrocytomas that were IDH1-mutant and ATRX-lost. Here the sequenced sample was PBMCs, taken from a glioma patient whose treatment included an IDH1 peptide vaccine. This sequence originates from a man aged 35-49 years with glioma. Some clones in this sample may be carry-over from other donors' samples.

The CDR3 reads CATARGYTEAFF. CDR3 coding DNA: TGTGCCACCGCCCGGGGGTACACTGAAGCTTTCTTT. V is TRBV7-9 and J is TRBJ1-1; D might be TRBD1 (5 bases). V shed 10 bases and J shed 3 bases, with 12 bases lying between them. The germline CDR1 and CDR2 sequences are SEHNR and FQNEAQ (reference sequence). This CDR3 region has 12 residues.